The source of this T cell receptor (beta chain) is a study of prognosis after radiotherapy for stage I lung cancer. Amplification of TCR beta CDR3 from genomic DNA used two-round multiplex PCR. Every TRBV and TRBJ gene had its own specific primer in first-round PCR. A single record per CDR3 protein comes from TCRdb applying MiXCR to the multiplex PCR reads. The sample includes some 56,000 distinct CDR3 sequences, around 27% seen only once; the top ten take 7.5%. This clonotype was counted ten times or more. Its antigen is unidentified. Study-wide results and caveats: Between patients with and without metastases, TRBV and TRBJ gene usage reportedly differed.

This CDR3 region has 15 residues. Germline lookup yields CDR1 MDHEN and CDR2 SYDVKM. The trim removed 6 bases at V and 0 bases at J, leaving 7 bases unmatched. This TCR came from a donor at least 50 years old with non-small cell lung cancer. Sequencing was performed on PBMCs, taken before or after stereotactic body radiation therapy (not recorded which). This sequence joins TRBV28 and TRBJ1-1; 7 nucleotides align to TRBD1. The CDR3 sequence is CASRTGSAMNTEAFF. The DNA of the CDR3 is TGTGCCAGCAGGACAGGGAGTGCGATGAACACTGAAGCTTTCTTT.